The next 22 T cell receptor beta chains were all read from a single sample in a study of cytomegalovirus exposure and HLA in healthy donors. PCR used 60 Vbeta primers and 13 Jbeta primers. Repertoires were generated with immunoSEQ multiplex PCR, while TCRdb's copy carries only in-frame clones and drops some. The sample holds approximately 170,000 clones, almost 80% seen once. The sample comprised PBMCs. These receptors all come from a woman aged 18-35 years in good health and CMV-seronegative.

The chain joins TRBV5-1 to TRBJ2-7, with 7 bases matching TRBD2. This CDR3 is 15 amino acids long. Per the germline V gene, CDR1 is SGHRS and CDR2 is YFSETQ. V trimming: 7 bases; J trimming: 2 bases; junction bases outside the gene matches: 12. CDR3 protein: CASRRGGEITYEQYF. CDR3 nucleotides: TGCGCCAGCCGGCGGGGAGGGGAAATCACCTACGAGCAGTACTTC. The whole variable domain, remainder taken from reference TRBV5-1 and TRBJ2-7, is KAGVTQTPRYLIKTRGQQVTLSCSPISGHRSVSWYQQTPGQGLQFLFEYFSETQRNKGNFPGRFSGRQFSNSRSEMNVSTLELGDSALYLCASRRGGEITYEQYFGPGTRLTVT.

The chain combines TRBV27 with TRBJ2-7, with a possible D match to TRBD1 (6 bases). Germline V gene sequence: CDR1 MNHEY, CDR2 SMNVEV (reference sequence). Trimming shortened V by 2 bases and J by 0 bases, and 8 bases separated the two germline ends. The CDR3 is 14 amino acids. This CDR3 is CASSLRQDSYEQYF. CDR3 nucleotides: TGTGCCAGCAGTTTAAGACAGGACTCCTACGAGCAGTACTTC.

The chain couples TRBV5-6 to TRBJ1-2; 11 bases fit TRBD1. This CDR3 is built from 15 residues. The V and J ends lost 4 bases and 4 bases, in that order; junction bases with no gene match: 6. CDR1 and CDR2 (germline): SGHDT, YYEEEE. CDR3 in DNA: TGTGCCAGCAGCCCAGGGGGACAGGGGGGCTATGGCTACACCTTC. Residues: CASSPGGQGGYGYTF.

The V call is TRBV13, the J call TRBJ1-1; no clear D. The germline gives CDR1 PRHDT, CDR2 FYEKMQ (reference sequence). V gave up 5 bases and J gave up 0 bases, with 16 bases separating them. This CDR3 contains 16 residues. The CDR3 DNA sequence: TGTGCCAGCAGCCAATATTCGCGGCCCATGAACACTGAAGCTTTCTTT. This translates into CASSQYSRPMNTEAFF.

In nucleotides, the CDR3 is TGTGCCAGCAGCGTCGGGACAGACAATCAGCCCCAGCATTTT. As protein: CASSVGTDNQPQHF. The chain links TRBV9 to TRBJ1-5; TRBD1 aligns across 7 bases. Germline CDR1 reads SGDLS; CDR2 reads YYNGEE. V was pared by 2 bases and J by 3 bases, with 2 bases of the junction left unmatched. This CDR3 is 14 amino acids long.

The gene calls are TRBV15 and TRBJ2-3, with 8 bases matching TRBD1. Germline V gene data show CDR1 as LNHNV and CDR2 as YYDKDF (reference sequence). This CDR3 region has 13 residues. V trimming: 4 bases; J trimming: 4 bases; junction bases outside the gene matches: 1. The CDR3 DNA reads as TGTGCCACCAGCACGACAGGGGCAGATACGCAGTATTTT. This translates into CATSTTGADTQYF.

This chain joins TRBV7-9 and TRBJ2-1, with D possibly matching TRBD2 (6 bases). The germline V gene has CDR1 SEHNR and CDR2 FQNEAQ (reference sequence). This CDR3 region has 16 residues. The V and J ends lost 1 base and 3 bases respectively, with 13 bases between them. CDR3 in amino acids: CASSLVVREFYNEQFF. The CDR3 coding sequence is TGTGCCAGCAGCTTAGTAGTACGGGAGTTCTACAATGAGCAGTTCTTC.

V gene TRBV7-3 combines with J gene TRBJ1-1; 12 nucleotides line up with TRBD1. V trimming: 5 bases; J trimming: 0 bases; junction bases outside the gene matches: 4. There are 16 residues in the CDR3. The germline V gene encodes CDR1 SGHTA and CDR2 FQGTGA. DNA of the CDR3: TGTGCCAGCAGCCCAGGGACAGGGGGCTTGAACACTGAAGCTTTCTTT. Its translation is CASSPGTGGLNTEAFF.

The CDR3 region has the DNA TGTGCCACCAGCACCAGGACAGGGGGCTCTGGGGCCAACGTCCTGACTTTC. Amino acid sequence: CATSTRTGGSGANVLTF. V and J are TRBV15 and TRBJ2-6, with TRBD1 matching 10 bases. V dropped 4 bases and J dropped 0; count of bases not matched to a gene: 3. CDR1 is LNHNV and CDR2 is YYDKDF in the germline V gene (reference sequence). The CDR3 length is 17 residues.

The chain joins TRBV5-6 to TRBJ2-1; D may be TRBD2 (5 bases). This CDR3 spans 16 amino acids. Germline V gene sequence: CDR1 SGHDT, CDR2 YYEEEE. Trimming shortened V by 0 bases and J by 3 bases, and 13 bases separated the two germline ends. The CDR3 coding sequence is TGTGCCAGCAGCTTGGAACTGACTAACCACTACAATGAGCAGTTCTTC. Protein: CASSLELTNHYNEQFF.

The chain links TRBV19 to TRBJ1-1, with 7 bases that match TRBD1. This CDR3 is 13 amino acids long. V was pared by 6 bases and J by 4 bases, with 5 bases of the junction left unmatched. Germline loops: CDR1 LNHDA, CDR2 SQIVND (reference sequence). The CDR3, as DNA: TGTGCCAGTAGCGGGACAGTAGGCACTGAAGCTTTCTTT. Protein: CASSGTVGTEAFF.

This chain uses TRBV7-6 with TRBJ1-1; D is perhaps TRBD1 (6 bases). V was shortened by 5 bases and J by 1 base, with 20 bases between the two germline ends. Germline V gives CDR1 SGHVS, CDR2 FNYEAQ. The CDR3 loop spans 17 amino acids. The CDR3 nucleotides are TGTGCCAGCAGCCTTCTCAAGGGGGACCAAAAGAACACTGAAGCTTTCTTT. This translates into CASSLLKGDQKNTEAFF.

The chain employs TRBV15 and TRBJ2-7, with TRBD1 matching over 11 bases. This CDR3 region has 15 residues. Per the germline V gene, CDR1 is LNHNV and CDR2 is YYDKDF (reference sequence). Unmatched junction bases numbered 9, after V lost 5 bases and J lost 6 bases. The DNA of the CDR3 is TGTGCCACCAGCGACCGGGACAGGGGGTTCGGCGAGCAGTACTTC. It is translated as CATSDRDRGFGEQYF.

The chain carries TRBV29-1 and TRBJ2-5; TRBD2 matches 14 bases. Germline V gene data show CDR1 as SQVTM and CDR2 as ANQGSEA. Trimming cost V 7 bases and J 2 bases; bases outside gene matches: 3. This CDR3 region has 14 residues. CDR3 amino acids: CSAGTSGRQETQYF. The DNA for the CDR3 is TGCAGCGCAGGGACTAGCGGGAGACAAGAGACCCAGTACTTC.

This chain uses TRBV13 with TRBJ2-4; 7 nucleotides agree with TRBD1. The germline gives CDR1 PRHDT, CDR2 FYEKMQ (reference sequence). V lost 5 bases to trimming and J lost 5 bases; unmatched junction nucleotides: 6. CDR3 length: 14 residues. DNA of the CDR3: TGTGCCAGCAGCCTACAGGGGTTACAAAACATTCAGTACTTC. Amino acid sequence: CASSLQGLQNIQYF.

The chain is built from TRBV7-9 and TRBJ1-2, with TRBD1 matching 9 bases. V was pared by 3 bases and J by 3 bases, with 8 bases of the junction left unmatched. Germline V gene sequence: CDR1 SEHNR, CDR2 FQNEAQ (reference sequence). CDR3 length: 16 residues. This chain's CDR3 is CASSFTGGESDYGYTF. As DNA, the CDR3 is TGTGCCAGCAGCTTTACAGGGGGCGAAAGTGACTATGGCTACACCTTC.

This chain uses TRBV20-1 with TRBJ1-2; a possible D gene is TRBD1 (6 bases). Germline V gene sequence: CDR1 DFQATT, CDR2 SNEGSKA (reference sequence). The CDR3 consists of 11 residues. Trimming removed 6 bases at V and 2 bases at J, with 7 bases between. CDR3 nucleotide sequence: TGCAGTGCCGGACAGAACTATGGCTACACCTTC. It is translated as CSAGQNYGYTF.

The chain carries TRBV7-3 and TRBJ1-1; TRBD1 might be the D (6 bases). This CDR3 is built from 13 residues. V lost 4 bases and J lost 7, with 13 bases in between. Germline CDR1 SGHTA, CDR2 FQGTGA. The CDR3 loop reads CASSSRGLGEAFF. DNA for the CDR3: TGTGCCAGCAGCTCCAGGGGCCTGGGTGAAGCTTTCTTT.

V and J are TRBV2 and TRBJ2-1, with 7 bases fitting TRBD2. The junction had 10 bases not matched to a gene; V was cut back by 6 bases and J by 8 bases. CDR3 length: 14 amino acids. The germline gives CDR1 SNHLY, CDR2 FYNNEI. CDR3 in amino acids: CASSLADPPDEQFF. The CDR3 coding sequence is TGTGCCAGCAGCCTAGCGGACCCTCCAGATGAGCAGTTCTTC.

Here the CDR3 reads CASSEGSGQQNGYTF. The CDR3 DNA reads as TGTGCCAGCAGTGAAGGCTCGGGACAGCAAAATGGCTACACCTTC. This chain connects TRBV6-1 to TRBJ1-2; 7 positions agree with TRBD1. The CDR3 has 15 amino acids. J lost 6 bases, V lost 1 base, and 8 bases had no gene match. Looked up from germline, CDR1 is MNHNS and CDR2 is SASEGT.

V usage is TRBV5-6 and J usage is TRBJ2-1; 8 positions agree with TRBD2. The V gene end was trimmed by 0 bases and the J gene end by 2 bases; junction bases not matched to a gene: 4. CDR3 size: 16 residues. Germline CDR1 SGHDT, CDR2 YYEEEE. CDR3 in amino acids: CASSLAGGVTYNEQFF. The CDR3, as DNA: TGTGCCAGCAGCTTGGCCGGGGGGGTTACCTACAATGAGCAGTTCTTC.

The V call is TRBV7-2, the J call TRBJ2-3, with 12 bases lining up with TRBD2. V lost 0 bases to trimming and J lost 5 bases; unmatched junction nucleotides: 3. The CDR3 covers 16 residues. Germline V lookup: CDR1 SGHTA, CDR2 FQGNSA. The CDR3 DNA reads TGTGCCAGCAGCTTAGCGACTAGCGGGAGCGGAGATACGCAGTATTTT. Its protein is CASSLATSGSGDTQYF.